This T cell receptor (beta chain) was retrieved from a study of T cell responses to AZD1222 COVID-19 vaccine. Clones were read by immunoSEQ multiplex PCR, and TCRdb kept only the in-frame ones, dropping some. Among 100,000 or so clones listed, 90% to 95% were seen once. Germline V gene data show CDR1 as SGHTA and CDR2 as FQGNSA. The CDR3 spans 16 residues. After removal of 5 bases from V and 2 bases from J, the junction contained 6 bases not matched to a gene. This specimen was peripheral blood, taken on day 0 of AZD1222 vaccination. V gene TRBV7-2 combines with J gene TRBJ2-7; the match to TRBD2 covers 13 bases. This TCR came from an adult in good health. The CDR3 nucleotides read TGTGCCAGCAGCGAAACTAGCGGGGGGGCCCCCTACGAGCAGTACTTC. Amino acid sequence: CASSETSGGAPYEQYF.